The sequence of this TCR beta chain was determined in a study of T cell responses to AZD1222 COVID-19 vaccine. Across the whole study: Investigators merged groups given second doses at roughly 4 or roughly 12 weeks.

Generated by immunoSEQ multiplex PCR, the TCRdb table keeps only in-frame clones and is missing some. Here the sample spans 130,000 to 150,000 clones, approximately 90% being singletons. On this clone: Its target is unknown.

The study's findings and limits: Sampling captured repertoires only after the peak T cell response. Possibly, clonal diversity was underestimated; donors were largely white British and included more females. Baseline seropositives among AZD1222 recipients totaled only 5 to 7.

The starting material was peripheral blood, obtained on day 0 of AZD1222 vaccination. The receptor's source is an adult in good health.

This CDR3 is CASSLRGLGDTGELFF. The CDR3 nucleotides are TGTGCCAGCAGCTTGAGAGGACTAGGTGACACCGGGGAGCTGTTTTTT. The chain combines TRBV5-4 with TRBJ2-2; 7 bases map to TRBD2. Germline V gene lookup returns CDR1 SGHNT and CDR2 YYREEE (reference sequence). The CDR3 is 16 amino acids. V lost 1 base and J lost 3; bases outside the gene matches: 6.